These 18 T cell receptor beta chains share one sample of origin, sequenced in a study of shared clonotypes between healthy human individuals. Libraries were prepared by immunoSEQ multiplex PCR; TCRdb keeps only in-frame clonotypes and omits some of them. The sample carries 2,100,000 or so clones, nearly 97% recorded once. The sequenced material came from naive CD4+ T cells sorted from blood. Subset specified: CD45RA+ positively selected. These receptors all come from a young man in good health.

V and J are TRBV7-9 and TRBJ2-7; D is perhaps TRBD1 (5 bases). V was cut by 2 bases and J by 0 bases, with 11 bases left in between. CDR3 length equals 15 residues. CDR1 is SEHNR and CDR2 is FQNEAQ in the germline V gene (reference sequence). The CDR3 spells CASSLLVRGSYEQYF. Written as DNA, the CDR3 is TGTGCCAGCAGCTTACTCGTAAGGGGCTCCTACGAGCAGTACTTC.

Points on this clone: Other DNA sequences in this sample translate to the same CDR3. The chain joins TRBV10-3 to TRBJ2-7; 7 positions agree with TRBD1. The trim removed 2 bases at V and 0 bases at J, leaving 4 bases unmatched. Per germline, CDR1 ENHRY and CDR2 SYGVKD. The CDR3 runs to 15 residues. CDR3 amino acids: CAISEKGASSYEQYF. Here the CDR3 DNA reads TGTGCCATCAGTGAGAAGGGGGCGAGCTCCTACGAGCAGTACTTC.

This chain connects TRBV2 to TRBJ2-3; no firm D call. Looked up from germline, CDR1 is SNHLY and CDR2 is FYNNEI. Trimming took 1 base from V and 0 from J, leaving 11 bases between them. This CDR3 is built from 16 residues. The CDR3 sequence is CASSEDSTTSTDTQYF. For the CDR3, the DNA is TGTGCCAGCAGTGAAGACTCTACCACTAGCACAGATACGCAGTATTTT.

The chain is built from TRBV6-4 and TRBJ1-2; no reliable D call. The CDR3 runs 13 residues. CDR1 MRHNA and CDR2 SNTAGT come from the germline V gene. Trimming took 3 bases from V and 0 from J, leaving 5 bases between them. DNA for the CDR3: TGTGCCAGCAGTGAAAGGGCTAACTATGGCTACACCTTC. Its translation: CASSERANYGYTF.

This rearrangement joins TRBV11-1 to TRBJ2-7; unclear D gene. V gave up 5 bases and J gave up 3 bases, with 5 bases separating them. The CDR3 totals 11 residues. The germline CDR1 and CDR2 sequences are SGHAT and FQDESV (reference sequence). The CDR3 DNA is TGTGCCAGCAGCCCTGGCTACGAGCAGTACTTC. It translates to CASSPGYEQYF. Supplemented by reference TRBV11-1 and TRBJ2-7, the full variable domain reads EAEVAQSPRYKITEKSQAVAFWCDPISGHATLYWYRQILGQGPELLVQFQDESVVDDSQLPKDRFSAERLKGVDSTLKIQPAELGDSAMYLCASSPGYEQYFGPGTRLTVT.

CDR3 sequence reads: CASSLSSGNTIYF. CDR3 DNA: TGTGCCAGCTCACTAAGCTCTGGAAACACCATATATTTT. The chain links TRBV18 to TRBJ1-3; no definite D call. CDR3 size: 13 residues. From germline, CDR1 is KGHSH and CDR2 LQKENI. With 4 bases removed from V and 0 bases from J, the gap between germline ends came to 4 bases. Drawing the rest from reference TRBV18 and TRBJ1-3, the complete variable domain is NAGVMQNPRHLVRRRGQEARLRCSPMKGHSHVYWYRQLPEEGLKFMVYLQKENIIDESGMPKERFSAEFPKEGPSILRIQQVVRGDSAAYFCASSLSSGNTIYFGEGSWLTVV.

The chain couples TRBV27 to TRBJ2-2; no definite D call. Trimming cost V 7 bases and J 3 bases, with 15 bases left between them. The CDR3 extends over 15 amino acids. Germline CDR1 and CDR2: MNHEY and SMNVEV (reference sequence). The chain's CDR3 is CASTNLATYTGELFF. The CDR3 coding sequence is TGTGCCAGCACTAACCTGGCTACATACACCGGGGAGCTGTTTTTT.

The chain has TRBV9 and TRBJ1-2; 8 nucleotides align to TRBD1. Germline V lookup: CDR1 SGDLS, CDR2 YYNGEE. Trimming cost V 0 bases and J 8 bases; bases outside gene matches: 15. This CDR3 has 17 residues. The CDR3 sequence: CASSVDLQGEASEGYTF. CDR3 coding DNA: TGTGCCAGCAGCGTAGACCTACAGGGGGAGGCCTCAGAGGGCTACACCTTC.

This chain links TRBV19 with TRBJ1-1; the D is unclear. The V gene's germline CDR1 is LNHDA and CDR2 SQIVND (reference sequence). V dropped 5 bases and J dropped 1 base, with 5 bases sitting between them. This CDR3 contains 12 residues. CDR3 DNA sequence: TGTGCCAGTAGTCCTGAGAACACTGAAGCTTTCTTT. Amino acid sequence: CASSPENTEAFF. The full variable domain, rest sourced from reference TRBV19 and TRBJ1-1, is DGGITQSPKYLFRKEGQNVTLSCEQNLNHDAMYWYRQDPGQGLRLIYYSQIVNDFQKGDIAEGYSVSREKKESFPLTVTSAQKNPTAFYLCASSPENTEAFFGQGTRLTVV.

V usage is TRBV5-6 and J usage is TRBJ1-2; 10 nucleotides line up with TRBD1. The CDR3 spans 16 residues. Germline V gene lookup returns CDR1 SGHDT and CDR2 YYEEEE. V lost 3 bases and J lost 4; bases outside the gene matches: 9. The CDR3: CASSWGQGLGGYGYTF. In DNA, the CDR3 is TGTGCCAGCAGCTGGGGACAGGGGCTAGGAGGCTATGGCTACACCTTC.

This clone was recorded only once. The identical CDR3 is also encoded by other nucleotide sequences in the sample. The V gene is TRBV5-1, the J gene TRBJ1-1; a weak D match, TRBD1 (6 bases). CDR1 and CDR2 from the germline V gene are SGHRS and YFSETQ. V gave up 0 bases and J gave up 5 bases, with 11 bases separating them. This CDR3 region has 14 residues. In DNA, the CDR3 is TGCGCCAGCAGCTTGGAGAGGGGGTCTACTGAAGCTTTCTTT. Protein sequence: CASSLERGSTEAFF. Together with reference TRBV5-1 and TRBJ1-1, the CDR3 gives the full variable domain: KAGVTQTPRYLIKTRGQQVTLSCSPISGHRSVSWYQQTPGQGLQFLFEYFSETQRNKGNFPGRFSGRQFSNSRSEMNVSTLELGDSALYLCASSLERGSTEAFFGQGTRLTVV.

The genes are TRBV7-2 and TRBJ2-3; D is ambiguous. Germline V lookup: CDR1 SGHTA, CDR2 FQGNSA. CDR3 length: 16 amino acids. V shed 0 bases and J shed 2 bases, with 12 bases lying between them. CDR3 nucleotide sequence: TGTGCCAGCAGCTTAGCGGCAGGCCTCAACACAGATACGCAGTATTTT. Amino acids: CASSLAAGLNTDTQYF.

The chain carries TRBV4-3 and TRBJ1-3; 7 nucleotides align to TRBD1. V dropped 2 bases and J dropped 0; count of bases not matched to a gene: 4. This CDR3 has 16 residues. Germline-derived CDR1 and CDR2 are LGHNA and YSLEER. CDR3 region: CASSQTTGVSGNTIYF. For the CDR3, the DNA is TGCGCCAGCAGCCAAACTACAGGGGTCTCTGGAAACACCATATATTTT.

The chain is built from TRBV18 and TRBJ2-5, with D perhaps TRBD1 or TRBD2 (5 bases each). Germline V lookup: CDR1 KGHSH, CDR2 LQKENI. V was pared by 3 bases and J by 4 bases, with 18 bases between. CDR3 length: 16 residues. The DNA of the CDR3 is TGTGCCAGCTCACCTAATGTGGGGACGGGTAGAGAGACCCAGTACTTC. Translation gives CASSPNVGTGRETQYF. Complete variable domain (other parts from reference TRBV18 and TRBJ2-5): NAGVMQNPRHLVRRRGQEARLRCSPMKGHSHVYWYRQLPEEGLKFMVYLQKENIIDESGMPKERFSAEFPKEGPSILRIQQVVRGDSAAYFCASSPNVGTGRETQYFGPGTRLLVL.

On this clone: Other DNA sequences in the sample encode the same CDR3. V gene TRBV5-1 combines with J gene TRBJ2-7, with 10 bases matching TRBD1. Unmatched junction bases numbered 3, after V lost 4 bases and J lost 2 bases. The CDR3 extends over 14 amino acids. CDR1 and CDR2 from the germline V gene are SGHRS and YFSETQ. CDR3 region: CASSPGQGAYEQYF. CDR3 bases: TGCGCCAGCAGCCCCGGACAGGGGGCCTACGAGCAGTACTTC.

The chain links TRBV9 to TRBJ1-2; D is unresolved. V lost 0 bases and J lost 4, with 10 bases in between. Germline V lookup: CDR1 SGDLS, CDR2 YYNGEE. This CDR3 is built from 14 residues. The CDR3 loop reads CASSVASRFYGYTF. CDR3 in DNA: TGTGCCAGCAGCGTAGCAAGTCGCTTCTATGGCTACACCTTC.

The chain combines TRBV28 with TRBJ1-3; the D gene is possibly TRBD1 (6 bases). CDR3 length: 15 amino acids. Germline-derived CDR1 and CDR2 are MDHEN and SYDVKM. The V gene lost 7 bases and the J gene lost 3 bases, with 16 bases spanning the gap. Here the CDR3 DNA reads TGTGCCAGCACCAGCGTGGGGGCTGGTGGAAACACCATATATTTT. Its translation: CASTSVGAGGNTIYF.

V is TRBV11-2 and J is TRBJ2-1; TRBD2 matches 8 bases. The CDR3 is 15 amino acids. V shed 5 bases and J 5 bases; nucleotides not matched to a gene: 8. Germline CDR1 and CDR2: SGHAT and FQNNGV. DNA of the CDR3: TGTGCCAGCAGCCCTCGGGGGGGGTTAAACAATGAGCAGTTCTTC. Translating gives CASSPRGGLNNEQFF.